These 5 T cell receptor beta chains share one sample of origin, sequenced in a study of beta chain features in type 1 diabetes. Expressed TCRB transcripts got sequenced, as all isolated RNA was reverse transcribed. The table came from immunoSEQ multiplex PCR; TCRdb's copy has only in-frame clones and leaves some out. The repertoire holds fewer than 900,000 clones, with around a sixth as singletons. Sequenced: naive CD4+ T cells from blood. These receptors all stem from a woman aged 18-29 years in good health.

This clone was detected a few times. V usage is TRBV20-1 and J usage is TRBJ2-5; no clear D. Trimming removed 8 bases from V and 4 bases from J, with 11 bases in between. This CDR3 spans 11 amino acids. In germline, CDR1 is DFQATT, CDR2 SNEGSKA (reference sequence). The CDR3 DNA is TGCAGTCCTGCGGTGAGAGAGACCCAGTACTTC. Translating gives CSPAVRETQYF.

CDR3 residues: CASSDPPTGELFF. CDR3 nucleotide sequence: TGTGCCAGCAGTGACCCCCCCACCGGGGAGCTGTTTTTT. The chain couples TRBV2 to TRBJ2-2; D not certain. The germline V and J ends were trimmed by 3 bases and 4 bases, with 6 bases remaining between them. The CDR3 loop spans 13 amino acids. The germline V gene has CDR1 SNHLY and CDR2 FYNNEI. The complete variable domain, with remaining parts taken from reference TRBV2 and TRBJ2-2, reads EPEVTQTPSHQVTQMGQEVILRCVPISNHLYFYWYRQILGQKVEFLVSFYNNEISEKSEIFDDQFSVERPDGSNFTLKIRSTKLEDSAMYFCASSDPPTGELFFGEGSRLTVL.

The chain is built from TRBV18 and TRBJ2-1; unclear D gene. Trimming cost V 2 bases and J 8 bases, with 4 bases left between them. Germline V gene sequence: CDR1 KGHSH, CDR2 LQKENI. The CDR3 spans 11 residues. The CDR3 DNA follows: TGTGCCAGCTCACCAAATCATGAGCAGTTCTTC. Translated: CASSPNHEQFF.

The chain links TRBV10-3 to TRBJ1-5; D uncertain. The CDR3 is made up of 15 amino acids. CDR1 is ENHRY, CDR2 SYGVKD, per germline. The V gene lost 0 bases and the J gene lost 4 bases, with 10 bases spanning the gap. For the CDR3, the DNA is TGTGCCATCAGTGAGTCAGGAGACCGTAATCAGCCCCAGCATTTT. This encodes CAISESGDRNQPQHF.

This clone has a handful of counts. This chain joins TRBV5-1 and TRBJ2-7; 13 bases align to TRBD2. Germline loops: CDR1 SGHRS, CDR2 YFSETQ. Trimming removed 5 bases from V and 6 bases from J; junction bases left unmatched: 5. The CDR3 runs to 14 residues. CDR3 in DNA: TGCGCCAGCAGTTGGACTAGCGGGAGTCGCGAGCAGTACTTC. Translating gives CASSWTSGSREQYF.